This TCR beta chain was sequenced in a study of blood T cell repertoires in COVID-19. The wider study: The United States, Italy and Spain were the sources of the acute and convalescent COVID-19 samples. PBMCs, B-cell-depleted T cells, or T cells were the source of the cDNA or gDNA that made up the material.

Germline CDR1 is SGHAT and CDR2 is FQNNGV. Trimming stripped 6 bases from V and 0 bases from J, with 6 bases between. This CDR3 comprises 13 residues. In the study's own analysis: Nucleated cell number was recorded as an estimate derived from reference gene primer amplification. TCRdb keeps only in-frame clones here, not all; method: immunoSEQ multiplex PCR. V and J calls and clone size are given by that table; D and trimming were obtained from the DNA. The sample lists about 40,000 clones; roughly 79% were seen once. V usage is TRBV11-2 and J usage is TRBJ2-1; D not resolved. The TCR sequence derives from a woman older than 75 with acute or convalescent COVID-19. Sequencing was carried out using peripheral blood. The CDR3 loop is CASSLRSYNEQFF. DNA for the CDR3: TGTGCCAGCAGTCTACGCTCCTACAATGAGCAGTTCTTC.